The clone carrying this TCR beta chain was seen a few times. TCRdb re-derived calls from the reads in MiXCR, one entry per CDR3 protein. The sample includes some 14,000 distinct CDR3 sequences, 20% to 25% of them seen just once. These data come from a study of liver allograft versus peripheral blood T cells. Study details: The study compared liver allograft T cell receptor repertoires against peripheral blood repertoires of liver transplant recipients.

The CDR3 contains 13 residues. Germline V gene sequence: CDR1 KGHSH, CDR2 LQKENI. V lost 2 bases to trimming and J lost 4 bases, with 6 bases between them. The receptor comes from a human patient who had a liver transplant. The graft donor may have contributed some T cells. The rearrangement joins TRBV18 to TRBJ1-5, with D tentatively TRBD1 (6 bases). CDR3 sequence reads: CASSPTGNQPQHF. The CDR3 DNA is TGTGCCAGCTCACCAACAGGGAATCAGCCCCAGCATTTT.